This T cell receptor beta chain originates from a study of cytomegalovirus exposure and HLA in healthy donors. Study results and limitations: There were reportedly fewer N-insertions in an Asian-associated ancestry cluster than the approximately 700-donor mean, in a later analysis. The investigators catalogued about 170 TCR beta chains as cytomegalovirus-associated. As a later analysis revealed, the rate of TCR association differed by HLA locus, with DRB1 most and HLA-C fewest.

On this clone itself: Its antigen is as yet unknown.

PCR employed 60 Vbeta and 13 Jbeta primers. Method: immunoSEQ multiplex PCR; TCRdb's copy keeps in-frame clones and lacks some. The sample holds some 130,000 clones, around 80% seen once. Germline loops: CDR1 MNHNS, CDR2 SASEGT. Germline trimming cut 2 bases from V and 0 bases from J; bases unmatched to any gene: 7. This CDR3 region has 16 residues. This receptor was taken from a middle-aged man in good health and CMV-seropositive. The V and J genes are TRBV6-1 and TRBJ2-7, with TRBD1 identical over 7 bases. The source material was PBMCs. DNA of the CDR3: TGTGCCAGCAGTGAAAGGGAACAGGGGCTCTCCTACGAGCAGTACTTC. Its protein is CASSEREQGLSYEQYF.